This TCR beta chain was recorded in a study of blood T cell repertoires in COVID-19. TCRdb keeps only in-frame clones here, not all; method: immunoSEQ multiplex PCR. Here the sample spans roughly 330,000 clones, 87% being singletons. There are 17 residues in the CDR3. V gave up 2 bases and J gave up 1 base, with 17 bases separating them. The germline gives CDR1 MNHEY, CDR2 SVGEGT. The sequence derives from a woman in her thirties who had recovered from COVID-19. V usage is TRBV6-2 or TRBV6-3 and J usage is TRBJ1-1; D gene unclear. The source material was PBMCs or T cells enriched from blood (not recorded which). The CDR3 is CASSYDVVRATNTEAFF. For the CDR3, the DNA is TGTGCCAGCAGTTACGACGTAGTGCGGGCTACGAACACTGAAGCTTTCTTT.